A single sample is the source of the 21 T cell receptor beta chains below, sequenced in a study of T cell responses to AZD1222 COVID-19 vaccine. Profiling relied on immunoSEQ multiplex PCR, and the TCRdb table lists in-frame clones only, not all of them. The sample lists 85,000 to 95,000 clones; roughly 89% were seen once. The sample here was peripheral blood, taken on day 0 of AZD1222 vaccination. These receptors were taken from an adult in good health.

The V and J genes are TRBV7-2 and TRBJ2-2; 15 bases are shared with TRBD2. In germline, CDR1 is SGHTA, CDR2 FQGNSA. Germline trimming cut 6 bases from V and 7 bases from J; bases unmatched to any gene: 6. The CDR3 has 16 amino acids. In DNA form, the CDR3 reads TGTGCCAGCAGGGGACTAGCGGGGGGCATTGGCGGGGAGCTGTTTTTT. Its translation is CASRGLAGGIGGELFF. Together with reference TRBV7-2 and TRBJ2-2, the CDR3 gives the full variable domain: GAGVSQSPSNKVTEKGKDVELRCDPISGHTALYWYRQSLGQGLEFLIYFQGNSAPDKSGLPSDRFSAERTGGSVSTLTIQRTQQEDSAVYLCASRGLAGGIGGELFFGEGSRLTVL.

The J gene is TRBJ2-7, the V gene TRBV5-4; 10 positions match TRBD2. The V and J ends lost 4 bases and 2 bases, in that order; junction bases with no gene match: 6. This CDR3 has 15 residues. Germline V gives CDR1 SGHNT, CDR2 YYREEE (reference sequence). The CDR3 here is CASSPPTSGPYEQYF. The DNA for the CDR3 is TGTGCCAGCAGCCCTCCGACTAGCGGGCCCTACGAGCAGTACTTC.

DNA of the CDR3: TGTGCCAGCAGTGTCGCCAAGACCCATGGTGGCTACACCTTC. Amino acid sequence: CASSVAKTHGGYTF. The genes are TRBV2 and TRBJ1-2; D gene ambiguous. The CDR3 spans 14 residues. V gave up 4 bases and J gave up 7 bases, with 16 bases separating them. The germline V gene has CDR1 SNHLY and CDR2 FYNNEI.

The chain uses TRBV3-1 (or the pseudogene TRBV3-2) and TRBJ1-4, with D uncertain. Trimming removed 1 base at V and 7 bases at J, with 4 bases between. Germline values: CDR1 LGHDT, CDR2 YNNKEL (reference sequence). This CDR3 is 12 amino acids long. CDR3 sequence: CASSQAREKLFF. CDR3 bases: TGTGCCAGCAGCCAAGCTCGTGAAAAACTGTTTTTT.

The V call is TRBV5-1, the J call TRBJ1-1; 10 bases are shared with TRBD1. Germline V gene sequence: CDR1 SGHRS, CDR2 YFSETQ. The V gene end was trimmed by 7 bases and the J gene end by 1 base; junction bases not matched to a gene: 4. The CDR3 covers 14 residues. DNA for the CDR3: TGCGCCAGCCACCGGGACAGGGGGAACACTGAAGCTTTCTTT. Its translation: CASHRDRGNTEAFF.

This chain joins TRBV28 and TRBJ1-4; D unresolved. Germline V CDR1 and CDR2: MDHEN, SYDVKM. V was pared by 5 bases and J by 2 bases, with 12 bases between. The length of the CDR3 is 15 residues. The CDR3 bases are TGTGCCAGCAGTCCCTCCCGGGGTACTAATGAAAAACTGTTTTTT. Translating gives CASSPSRGTNEKLFF.

This chain joins TRBV9 and TRBJ1-2; D call uncertain. Trimming shortened V by 6 bases and J by 4 bases, and 16 bases separated the two germline ends. Germline-derived CDR1 and CDR2 are SGDLS and YYNGEE. There are 14 residues in the CDR3. CDR3 coding DNA: TGTGCCAGCACCAGTGAGGGATCCCCCTATGGCTACACCTTC. Its translation: CASTSEGSPYGYTF.

The rearrangement links TRBV5-4 to TRBJ1-1, with TRBD1 matching 11 bases. Germline-derived CDR1 and CDR2 are SGHNT and YYREEE (reference sequence). V lost 2 bases to trimming and J lost 7 bases; unmatched junction nucleotides: 4. The CDR3 totals 14 residues. The CDR3 nucleotides are TGTGCCAGCAGCTTCCCCGGGACAGGGGGTGAAGCTTTCTTT. Residues: CASSFPGTGGEAFF. Using reference TRBV5-4 and TRBJ1-1 for the parts outside the CDR3, the full variable domain is ETGVTQSPTHLIKTRGQQVTLRCSSQSGHNTVSWYQQALGQGPQFIFQYYREEENGRGNFPPRFSGLQFPNYSSELNVNALELDDSALYLCASSFPGTGGEAFFGQGTRLTVV.

This clone has a single count. The chain employs TRBV14 and TRBJ2-7, with D unresolved. Trimming shortened V by 4 bases and J by 6 bases, and 10 bases separated the two germline ends. This CDR3 is 12 amino acids long. Germline V CDR1 and CDR2: SGHDN, FVKESK. The CDR3 region is CASSPWWGEQYF. In DNA form, the CDR3 reads TGTGCCAGCAGCCCCTGGTGGGGCGAGCAGTACTTC.

This clone was counted once. The chain carries TRBV21-1 and TRBJ2-5. TRBV21-1 is described as a pseudogene. The CDR3 is 14 amino acids. CDR3 nucleotide sequence: TGTGCCAGCAGCCCCCAGACGAAGCAAGAGACCCAGTACTTC. This sequence encodes CASSPQTKQETQYF.

The chain combines TRBV10-3 with TRBJ1-2; no firm D call. Trimming took off 4 bases at V and 2 bases at J, with 8 bases between the two ends. Looked up from germline, CDR1 is ENHRY and CDR2 is SYGVKD. This CDR3 is built from 13 residues. Here the CDR3 reads CAISASENYGYTF. The CDR3 coding sequence is TGTGCCATCAGTGCGTCAGAGAACTATGGCTACACCTTC.

This clone was seen a handful of times. The genes are TRBV4-2 and TRBJ1-3, with 9 positions matching TRBD1. The CDR3 consists of 14 residues. Germline trimming cut 4 bases from V and 7 bases from J; bases unmatched to any gene: 5. CDR1 is LGHNA and CDR2 is YNFKEQ in the germline V gene. The DNA of the CDR3 is TGTGCCAGCAGCCCCGGGACAGGGTGGAACACCATATATTTT. Amino acid sequence: CASSPGTGWNTIYF.

The J gene is TRBJ1-6, the V gene TRBV14, with 7 bases that match TRBD1. V trimming: 4 bases; J trimming: 3 bases; junction bases outside the gene matches: 3. This CDR3 comprises 15 residues. Germline CDR1 and CDR2: SGHDN and FVKESK. CDR3 residues: CASSRTGDYNSPLHF. The CDR3 DNA reads TGTGCCAGCAGCCGGACAGGCGACTATAATTCACCCCTCCACTTT. The full variable domain, in which reference TRBV14 and TRBJ1-6 provide the parts outside the CDR3, is EAGVTQFPSHSVIEKGQTVTLRCDPISGHDNLYWYRRVMGKEIKFLLHFVKESKQDESGMPNNRFLAERTGGTYSTLKVQPAELEDSGVYFCASSRTGDYNSPLHFGNGTRLTVT.

This CDR3 reads CASSYGPEQYF. DNA for the CDR3: TGTGCCAGCAGTTACGGCCCCGAGCAGTACTTC. The gene calls are TRBV6-2 or TRBV6-3 and TRBJ2-7; D ambiguous. V was cut by 2 bases and J by 6 bases, with 5 bases left in between. The CDR3 runs 11 residues. Per germline, CDR1 MNHEY and CDR2 SVGEGT.

The chain carries TRBV10-3 and TRBJ2-5; no clear D gene. The germline V and J ends were trimmed by 1 base and 2 bases, with 8 bases remaining between them. Germline CDR1 is ENHRY and CDR2 is SYGVKD. This CDR3 is built from 14 residues. The CDR3 nucleotides read TGTGCCATCAGTGAGTTTGGAACGCAAGAGACCCAGTACTTC. Translation: CAISEFGTQETQYF.

The rearrangement links TRBV14 to TRBJ1-2; D is uncertain. The CDR3 is 12 residues long. CDR1 is SGHDN and CDR2 is FVKESK in the germline V gene. The V end lost 1 base, the J end lost 5 bases, and 5 bases lay between the germline ends. CDR3: CASSQGGYGYTF. The CDR3 DNA sequence: TGTGCCAGCAGCCAAGGCGGGTATGGCTACACCTTC. Filled out from reference TRBV14 and TRBJ1-2, the complete variable domain reads EAGVTQFPSHSVIEKGQTVTLRCDPISGHDNLYWYRRVMGKEIKFLLHFVKESKQDESGMPNNRFLAERTGGTYSTLKVQPAELEDSGVYFCASSQGGYGYTFGSGTRLTVV.

The chain joins TRBV3-1 (or the pseudogene TRBV3-2) to TRBJ2-4; no definite D call. Trimming took 5 bases from V and 2 from J, leaving 13 bases between them. Germline-derived CDR1 and CDR2 are LGHDT and YNNKEL (reference sequence). The CDR3 runs to 15 residues. The DNA of the CDR3 is TGTGCCAGCAGCTCCCCGCCCGGAACCAAAAACATTCAGTACTTC. Translating gives CASSSPPGTKNIQYF.

J is TRBJ1-5 and V is TRBV7-2, with TRBD1 as a possible D gene (5 bases). The CDR3 runs 16 residues. V dropped 1 base and J dropped 7 bases, with 17 bases sitting between them. Germline-derived CDR1 and CDR2 are SGHTA and FQGNSA. CDR3: CASSLEQVGARQPQHF. Here the CDR3 DNA reads TGTGCCAGCAGCTTAGAACAGGTAGGGGCCCGGCAGCCCCAGCATTTT. Full variable domain (outside the CDR3, taken from reference TRBV7-2 and TRBJ1-5): GAGVSQSPSNKVTEKGKDVELRCDPISGHTALYWYRQSLGQGLEFLIYFQGNSAPDKSGLPSDRFSAERTGGSVSTLTIQRTQQEDSAVYLCASSLEQVGARQPQHFGDGTRLSIL.

The rearrangement joins TRBV6-2 or TRBV6-3 to TRBJ2-7, with a possible D match to TRBD2 (6 bases). The V gene lost 6 bases and the J gene lost 4 bases, with 16 bases spanning the gap. This CDR3 comprises 14 residues. The V gene's germline CDR1 is MNHEY and CDR2 SVGEGT. The CDR3 nucleotides are TGTGCCAGCAGCCGCCCGGAGGGGTGGTACGAGCAGTACTTC. Residues: CASSRPEGWYEQYF.

In nucleotides, the CDR3 is TGCGCCAGCAGCCGAATATGGGGGGAGGGCTATGGCTACACCTTC. The encoded protein is CASSRIWGEGYGYTF. The V and J genes are TRBV4-1 and TRBJ1-2; perhaps TRBD1 as D (5 bases). The CDR3 has 15 residues. The germline V gene encodes CDR1 MGHRA and CDR2 YSYEKL. V shed 4 bases and J shed 4 bases, with 16 bases lying between them.

The chain joins TRBV3-1 (or the pseudogene TRBV3-2) to TRBJ2-2; 10 positions agree with TRBD1. Per germline, CDR1 LGHDT and CDR2 YNNKEL (reference sequence). The CDR3 totals 17 residues. Trimming cost V 4 bases and J 6 bases; bases outside gene matches: 11. The CDR3 DNA reads TGTGCCAGCAGCCTCGCGCCCGGGACAGGGGCGGCCGGGGAGCTGTTTTTT. This translates into CASSLAPGTGAAGELFF.